One sample yielded the 32 T cell receptor beta chains listed below, sequenced in a study of blood T cell repertoires in COVID-19. Sequencing used immunoSEQ multiplex PCR; TCRdb keeps in-frame clones, though not all of them. The table lists roughly 110,000 clones, around four fifths of them singletons. Sequencing was performed on peripheral blood. Receptor source: a middle-aged woman with acute or convalescent COVID-19.

V and J are TRBV19 and TRBJ2-3; TRBD2 matches at 13 bases. The V and J ends lost 10 bases and 6 bases, in that order; junction bases with no gene match: 13. CDR1 is LNHDA and CDR2 is SQIVND in the germline V gene (reference sequence). The CDR3 has 16 residues. CDR3 DNA: TGTGCCACGGGAGGACTAGCGGGGGCGCCGGCGGATACGCAGTATTTT. Protein product: CATGGLAGAPADTQYF. Looking up the rest from reference TRBV19 and TRBJ2-3 gives the full variable domain: DGGITQSPKYLFRKEGQNVTLSCEQNLNHDAMYWYRQDPGQGLRLIYYSQIVNDFQKGDIAEGYSVSREKKESFPLTVTSAQKNPTAFYLCATGGLAGAPADTQYFGPGTRLTVL.

This clone was seen just once. V and J are TRBV7-9 and TRBJ1-1; D is ambiguous. The germline CDR1 and CDR2 sequences are SEHNR and FQNEAQ (reference sequence). The V end lost 1 base, the J end lost 9 bases, and 6 bases lay between the germline ends. The CDR3 consists of 11 residues. The CDR3 sequence: CASSLEQKAFF. CDR3 nucleotides: TGTGCCAGCAGCTTAGAACAGAAAGCTTTCTTT.

The genes are TRBV3-1 (or the pseudogene TRBV3-2) and TRBJ2-4; 9 bases fit TRBD2. Germline V gene sequence: CDR1 LGHDT, CDR2 YNNKEL (reference sequence). CDR3 size: 15 residues. The V gene end was trimmed by 3 bases and the J gene end by 9 bases; junction bases not matched to a gene: 9. This CDR3 reads CASSHSHGGGVIQYF. The CDR3 DNA reads TGTGCCAGCAGCCATTCGCACGGCGGGGGGGTCATTCAGTACTTC.

This chain uses TRBV5-1 with TRBJ1-1; 8 nucleotides line up with TRBD1. V was clipped by 4 bases and J by 0 bases; unmatched bases: 8. In germline, CDR1 is SGHRS, CDR2 YFSETQ. The CDR3 runs 16 residues. The CDR3 protein is CASSTTGGRVNTEAFF. The CDR3 DNA follows: TGCGCCAGCAGCACCACAGGGGGAAGGGTGAACACTGAAGCTTTCTTT.

The chain has TRBV13 and TRBJ1-5; 9 nucleotides match TRBD1. The germline gives CDR1 PRHDT, CDR2 FYEKMQ (reference sequence). V gave up 4 bases and J gave up 1 base; unmatched junction bases: 2. The CDR3 totals 15 residues. The CDR3 sequence: CASSSGQGSNQPQHF. DNA for the CDR3: TGTGCCAGCAGCTCCGGACAGGGGAGCAATCAGCCCCAGCATTTT.

The chain has TRBV9 and TRBJ1-2, with TRBD1 matching 8 bases. The J segment lost 3 bases and the V segment lost 3 bases, leaving 4 bases of the junction unmatched. Germline CDR1 SGDLS, CDR2 YYNGEE. The CDR3 runs to 14 residues. In nucleotides, the CDR3 is TGTGCCAGCAGCGCAAAACAGGGGGACTATGGCTACACCTTC. Translated: CASSAKQGDYGYTF. Full variable domain (rest looked up from reference TRBV9 and TRBJ1-2): DSGVTQTPKHLITATGQRVTLRCSPRSGDLSVYWYQQSLDQGLQFLIQYYNGEERAKGNILERFSAQQFPDLHSELNLSSLELGDSALYFCASSAKQGDYGYTFGSGTRLTVV.

The J gene is TRBJ1-3, the V gene TRBV5-1; D not certain. Germline-derived CDR1 and CDR2 are SGHRS and YFSETQ. Trimming stripped 1 base from V and 2 bases from J, with 4 bases between. This CDR3 spans 13 amino acids. CDR3 in DNA: TGCGCCAGCAGCTTGCCAGCTGGAAACACCATATATTTT. Residues: CASSLPAGNTIYF.

J is TRBJ1-1 and V is TRBV29-1; 9 bases align to TRBD1. CDR1 is SQVTM, CDR2 ANQGSEA, per germline. The CDR3 consists of 12 residues. V lost 7 bases, J lost 4 bases, and 4 bases stayed unmatched. The CDR3 region is CSARQGGTEAFF. Written as DNA, the CDR3 is TGCAGCGCTAGACAGGGGGGCACTGAAGCTTTCTTT.

The genes are TRBV11-2 and TRBJ2-7; D not resolved. The CDR3 has 15 residues. Trimming stripped 5 bases from V and 1 base from J, with 15 bases between. CDR1 and CDR2 from the germline V gene are SGHAT and FQNNGV. The CDR3 coding sequence is TGTGCCAGCAGCCCCCACCGCGGTAAATCCTACGAGCAGTACTTC. It specifies CASSPHRGKSYEQYF.

This chain joins TRBV6-5 and TRBJ1-1, with a possible D match to TRBD1 (5 bases). This CDR3 region has 13 residues. Germline-derived CDR1 and CDR2 are MNHEY and SVGAGI. V was cut by 5 bases and J by 3 bases, with 10 bases left in between. The CDR3 nucleotides are TGTGCCAGCAGTAGGCAGGGATACACTGAAGCTTTCTTT. Translated, it gives CASSRQGYTEAFF.

J is TRBJ2-1 and V is TRBV12-3 or TRBV12-4; a possible D gene is TRBD2 (6 bases). Trimming removed 5 bases at V and 10 bases at J, with 15 bases between. CDR3 length: 13 residues. The CDR3 DNA follows: TGTGCCAGCAGTGTCGCGGGACGAAAAGAGCAGTTCTTC. It encodes CASSVAGRKEQFF.

The chain carries TRBV27 and TRBJ1-1, with 7 bases fitting TRBD1. This CDR3 is 18 amino acids long. The ends lost 2 bases at V and 0 bases at J; junction bases unmatched: 12. Germline lookup yields CDR1 MNHEY and CDR2 SMNVEV (reference sequence). In nucleotides, the CDR3 is TGTGCCAGCAGTTTAAGGGGGCTTGGGCAGCAGGTGAACACTGAAGCTTTCTTT. Translated, it gives CASSLRGLGQQVNTEAFF.

This chain joins TRBV10-3 and TRBJ2-7, with 8 bases aligning to TRBD1. Germline CDR1 and CDR2: ENHRY and SYGVKD. Germline trimming cut 7 bases from V and 5 bases from J; bases unmatched to any gene: 4. The CDR3 runs to 12 residues. CDR3 nucleotides: TGTGCCATCACGGACAGGGCCGACGAGCAGTACTTC. This translates into CAITDRADEQYF.

The chain carries TRBV7-9 and TRBJ1-1; possibly TRBD1 for D (6 bases). Deletions cut 3 bases from V and 11 bases from J, with 19 bases between. The CDR3 covers 14 residues. Germline V gene lookup returns CDR1 SEHNR and CDR2 FQNEAQ (reference sequence). CDR3 protein: CASSFSGDVGFAFF. CDR3 in DNA: TGTGCCAGCAGCTTTTCAGGGGATGTCGGTTTTGCTTTCTTT.

The rearrangement links TRBV27 to TRBJ2-3, with a possible D match to TRBD2 (7 bases). The germline CDR1 and CDR2 sequences are MNHEY and SMNVEV (reference sequence). Trimming took off 3 bases at V and 5 bases at J, with 12 bases between the two ends. The length of the CDR3 is 14 residues. CDR3 in amino acids: CASSFRGGIDTQYF. Here the CDR3 DNA reads TGTGCCAGCAGTTTTAGGGGGGGTATAGATACGCAGTATTTT.

The chain carries TRBV6-6 and TRBJ2-1; maybe TRBD2 (5 bases). The germline CDR1 and CDR2 sequences are MNHNY and SVGAGI (reference sequence). Trimming took 7 bases from V and 7 from J, leaving 17 bases between them. The CDR3 sequence is 14 residues long. This chain's CDR3 is CASTQRRAQNEQFF. In DNA, the CDR3 is TGTGCCAGCACCCAGCGGCGGGCACAGAATGAGCAGTTCTTC.

For the CDR3, the DNA is TGTGCCAGCAGCTTAGTGGGGGGATATGGCTACACCTTC. Translated: CASSLVGGYGYTF. V gene TRBV7-2 combines with J gene TRBJ1-2; tentatively, D is TRBD1 (5 bases). There are 13 residues in the CDR3. The V and J ends lost 1 base and 5 bases respectively, with 8 bases between them. Germline CDR1 SGHTA, CDR2 FQGNSA.

In DNA form, the CDR3 reads TGCGCCAGCAGCCAAGAACCCCGGACAGGGGTAGGCTATGGCTACACCTTC. Translated: CASSQEPRTGVGYGYTF. The genes are TRBV4-1 and TRBJ1-2; 9 nucleotides match TRBD1. The length of the CDR3 is 17 residues. V shed 0 bases and J 4 bases; nucleotides not matched to a gene: 9. Germline CDR1 and CDR2: MGHRA and YSYEKL.

This chain connects TRBV29-1 to TRBJ2-7; 7 bases match TRBD1. The CDR3 is 12 amino acids. Germline assignment: CDR1 SQVTM and CDR2 ANQGSEA. Trimming removed 7 bases from V and 1 base from J; junction bases left unmatched: 4. As DNA, the CDR3 is TGCAGCGGGGGCAGGGGGTCCTACGAGCAGTACTTC. This encodes CSGGRGSYEQYF.

At least ten counts were recorded for this clone. This chain joins TRBV12-3 or TRBV12-4 and TRBJ1-2; D may be TRBD1 (5 bases). Trimming cost V 6 bases and J 7 bases, with 9 bases left between them. CDR3 size: 11 residues. This chain's CDR3 is CASSQGSGYTF. The CDR3 bases are TGTGCCAGCAGCCAGGGATCTGGCTACACCTTC.

This clone turned up a few times. V is TRBV5-1 and J is TRBJ1-2; D unclear. V was clipped by 0 bases and J by 4 bases, with 4 bases between them. Germline values: CDR1 SGHRS, CDR2 YFSETQ. This CDR3 has 12 residues. CDR3 DNA sequence: TGCGCCAGCAGCTTGGGTCTCTATGGCTACACCTTC. Protein sequence: CASSLGLYGYTF. The whole variable domain, remainder taken from reference TRBV5-1 and TRBJ1-2, is KAGVTQTPRYLIKTRGQQVTLSCSPISGHRSVSWYQQTPGQGLQFLFEYFSETQRNKGNFPGRFSGRQFSNSRSEMNVSTLELGDSALYLCASSLGLYGYTFGSGTRLTVV.

The V and J genes are TRBV25-1 and TRBJ2-7; no definite D call. The CDR3 consists of 11 residues. Looked up from germline, CDR1 is MGHDK and CDR2 is SYGVNS. Trimming stripped 4 bases from V and 2 bases from J, with 3 bases between. The CDR3, as DNA: TGTGCCAGCAGTGCAGCCTACGAGCAGTACTTC. Translation gives CASSAAYEQYF.

This sequence joins TRBV29-1 and TRBJ2-1; the D gene is possibly TRBD2 (5 bases). This CDR3 is built from 13 residues. Germline V CDR1 and CDR2: SQVTM, ANQGSEA. V lost 5 bases to trimming and J lost 2 bases, with 10 bases between them. The CDR3 DNA reads TGCAGCGTTCGAAAGGGAGCCTACAATGAGCAGTTCTTC. It specifies CSVRKGAYNEQFF.

This chain links TRBV19 with TRBJ1-6; 7 bases line up with TRBD1. The CDR3 has 14 amino acids. From germline, CDR1 is LNHDA and CDR2 SQIVND (reference sequence). V lost 9 bases and J lost 4; bases outside the gene matches: 6. The CDR3 nucleotides read TGTGCCAGCAAGGGGGCAGGGTATAATTCACCCCTCCACTTT. It codes for CASKGAGYNSPLHF.

This chain links TRBV7-2 with TRBJ2-7; 7 positions agree with TRBD2. V shed 1 base, J shed 0 bases, and the junction held 3 bases outside the gene matches. The CDR3 has 15 amino acids. Germline V gives CDR1 SGHTA, CDR2 FQGNSA. The CDR3 is CASSLDTSDSYEQYF. Written as DNA, the CDR3 is TGTGCCAGCAGCTTAGATACTAGCGACTCCTACGAGCAGTACTTC.

The chain is built from TRBV18 and TRBJ2-4; D call uncertain. Germline CDR1 is KGHSH and CDR2 is LQKENI. CDR3 length: 15 residues. V lost 6 bases, J lost 0 bases, and 12 bases lay in between. CDR3 DNA: TGTGCCAGCTCTCACGAAAAACTAGCCAAAAACATTCAGTACTTC. This gives the protein CASSHEKLAKNIQYF.

This clone has just one count. The chain carries TRBV12-3 or TRBV12-4 and TRBJ1-2; D is unresolved. This CDR3 has 13 amino acids. V shed 3 bases and J shed 4 bases, with 9 bases lying between them. CDR3 sequence reads: CASSFRDSYGYTF. The CDR3 DNA reads as TGTGCCAGCAGTTTCCGGGATAGCTATGGCTACACCTTC.

V and J are TRBV30 and TRBJ1-3, with TRBD1 matching over 7 bases. Germline V CDR1 and CDR2: GTSNPN, SVGIG (reference sequence). This CDR3 is 16 amino acids long. The V and J ends lost 2 bases and 0 bases, in that order; junction bases with no gene match: 7. CDR3 sequence (DNA): TGTGCCTGGAGTTTTGCAGGGGGATTCTCTGGAAACACCATATATTTT. Amino acids: CAWSFAGGFSGNTIYF.

The chain uses TRBV13 and TRBJ1-3, with 9 bases lining up with TRBD1. CDR1 is PRHDT, CDR2 FYEKMQ, per germline (reference sequence). The CDR3 extends over 17 amino acids. After removal of 5 bases from V and 3 bases from J, the junction contained 11 bases not matched to a gene. CDR3 DNA sequence: TGTGCCAGCAGCCAACAAACCGGGACAGGGTATGGAAACACCATATATTTT. It is translated as CASSQQTGTGYGNTIYF.

This clone appeared once. CDR3 region: CASSYERGGLNTDTQYF. The DNA for the CDR3 is TGTGCCAGCAGTTACGAAAGGGGGGGTTTAAACACAGATACGCAGTATTTT. V gene TRBV6-2 or TRBV6-3 combines with J gene TRBJ2-3; perhaps TRBD2 as D (7 bases). Germline V gives CDR1 MNHEY, CDR2 SVGEGT. This CDR3 is 17 amino acids long. Trimming left V 2 bases short and J 2 bases short, with 17 bases between.

The V gene is TRBV19, the J gene TRBJ2-3; 10 bases agree with TRBD2. The V segment lost 5 bases and the J segment 1 base; nucleotides outside the gene matches: 6. CDR1 is LNHDA, CDR2 SQIVND, per germline (reference sequence). This CDR3 comprises 16 residues. The CDR3 nucleotides read TGTGCCAGTAGTTGGGGTGGGACTAGCGGCACAGATACGCAGTATTTT. This translates into CASSWGGTSGTDTQYF.

The chain joins TRBV7-8 to TRBJ1-5, with D maybe TRBD1 (5 bases). Trimming removed 2 bases at V and 4 bases at J, with 12 bases between. This CDR3 comprises 15 residues. CDR1 and CDR2 from the germline V gene are SGHVS and FQNEAQ. The CDR3 nucleotides are TGTGCCAGCAGCTTATCGGCAGACAGAAATCAGCCCCAGCATTTT. Its protein product is CASSLSADRNQPQHF. The complete variable domain, with remaining parts taken from reference TRBV7-8 and TRBJ1-5, reads GAGVSQSPRYKVAKRGQDVALRCDPISGHVSLFWYQQALGQGPEFLTYFQNEAQLDKSGLPSDRFFAERPEGSVSTLKIQRTQQEDSAVYLCASSLSADRNQPQHFGDGTRLSIL.